The 26 T cell receptor beta chains in this list originate from one sample, sequenced in a study of cytomegalovirus exposure and HLA in healthy donors (dated by TCRdb to about 2017). Libraries were built with the immunoSEQ multiplex PCR assay. A mixture of 60 forward primers for TCR Vbeta segments and 13 reverse primers for TCR Jbeta segments was used in the multiplex PCR. TCRdb mirrors the immuneACCESS table, restricted to in-frame sequences. Some clones are absent from its copies; in checked studies, under half trace to an unresolved V gene, and the reason for the others is unknown. The sample has around 130,000 clones on record, more than 60% of them singletons. The biggest ten clones account for about 1.5% of the sample. The sequencing input was PBMCs. The receptors originated from a woman younger than 30 in good health and CMV-seronegative.

The rearrangement joins TRBV2 to TRBJ2-1; D is perhaps TRBD1 (8 bases). CDR3 size: 16 residues. CDR1 and CDR2 from the germline V gene are SNHLY and FYNNEI. V lost 7 bases and J lost 4, with 20 bases in between. The CDR3 sequence: CASTLTGGAAYNEQFF. The CDR3 coding sequence is TGTGCCAGCACCCTCACAGGGGGGGCGGCTTACAATGAGCAGTTCTTC.

CDR3 in DNA: TGTGCCAGCAGCCCTTCAGATACGCAGTATTTT. Encoded protein: CASSPSDTQYF. The rearrangement joins TRBV2 to TRBJ2-3; D ambiguous. Trimming cost V 6 bases and J 4 bases, with 5 bases left between them. The CDR3 contains 11 residues. Germline-derived CDR1 and CDR2 are SNHLY and FYNNEI.

V usage is TRBV18 and J usage is TRBJ1-1; possible D gene TRBD1, 5 bases. The ends were cut back, 3 bases at V and 0 bases at J, with 8 bases in the middle. The length of the CDR3 is 14 residues. Germline values: CDR1 KGHSH, CDR2 LQKENI. The CDR3 loop reads CASSPYRLNTEAFF. The CDR3 bases are TGTGCCAGCTCACCTTACAGGCTGAACACTGAAGCTTTCTTT.

The chain uses TRBV30 and TRBJ2-7; 8 positions match TRBD2. V shed 8 bases and J 0 bases; nucleotides not matched to a gene: 6. From germline, CDR1 is GTSNPN and CDR2 SVGIG (reference sequence). The CDR3 contains 13 residues. The DNA of the CDR3 is TGTGCCCGGGGGGGGCTAAGCTCCTACGAGCAGTACTTC. It yields the protein CARGGLSSYEQYF.

This clone was seen only a few times. The CDR3 here is CASSQDSRADTQYF. The CDR3 coding sequence is TGTGCCAGCAGCCAAGATAGTCGGGCAGATACGCAGTATTTT. This rearrangement joins TRBV4-2 to TRBJ2-3, with unresolved D. The CDR3 length is 14 residues. Germline V gene data show CDR1 as LGHNA and CDR2 as YNFKEQ. The ends were cut back, 0 bases at V and 4 bases at J, with 8 bases in the middle.

CDR3 protein: CASSFDRGSTEAFF. CDR3 nucleotides: TGTGCCAGCAGCTTCGACAGGGGGAGCACTGAAGCTTTCTTT. The chain uses TRBV11-1 and TRBJ1-1, with 9 bases matching TRBD1. Trimming took 3 bases from V and 4 from J; bases not matched to a gene: 3. Germline values: CDR1 SGHAT, CDR2 FQDESV (reference sequence). The CDR3 is made up of 14 amino acids.

The chain couples TRBV5-1 to TRBJ2-3; 7 bases agree with TRBD2. This CDR3 contains 16 residues. V trimming: 4 bases; J trimming: 4 bases; junction bases outside the gene matches: 12. CDR1 is SGHRS, CDR2 YFSETQ, per germline. The CDR3 region has the DNA TGCGCCAGCAGCCTCCCTAGCGGAACCCCCCCAGATACGCAGTATTTT. This gives the protein CASSLPSGTPPDTQYF.

The chain carries TRBV5-1 and TRBJ2-1; 8 nucleotides line up with TRBD2. Germline lookup yields CDR1 SGHRS and CDR2 YFSETQ. The CDR3 runs to 16 residues. V lost 0 bases to trimming and J lost 3 bases; unmatched junction nucleotides: 5. The CDR3 nucleotides are TGCGCCAGCAGCTTGGCAGGGCTAGCGGGCTACAATGAGCAGTTCTTC. Amino acids: CASSLAGLAGYNEQFF.

The chain employs TRBV6-1 and TRBJ1-2, with a possible D match to TRBD1 (6 bases). From germline, CDR1 is MNHNS and CDR2 SASEGT. The CDR3 length is 15 residues. Trimming pared 3 bases from V and 1 base from J, leaving 12 bases between. This chain's CDR3 is CASSETGNINYGYTF. The CDR3 DNA follows: TGTGCCAGCAGTGAGACAGGAAATATTAACTATGGCTACACCTTC.

The chain has TRBV18 and TRBJ1-4; no clear D. Germline CDR1 KGHSH, CDR2 LQKENI. V lost 2 bases and J lost 8, with 9 bases in between. This CDR3 is 13 amino acids long. This chain's CDR3 is CASSPGSGEKLFF. In DNA, the CDR3 is TGTGCCAGCTCACCAGGGAGCGGCGAAAAACTGTTTTTT.

This clone was seen only a few times. CDR3 nucleotides: TGTGCCAGCAGCCAGGGACTGAACTCCTACGAGCAGTACTTC. Translated: CASSQGLNSYEQYF. This chain connects TRBV6-5 to TRBJ2-7, with D possibly being TRBD2 (6 bases). CDR1 is MNHEY, CDR2 SVGAGI, per germline. Deletions cut 6 bases from V and 0 bases from J, with 12 bases between. CDR3 length: 14 residues.

The chain carries TRBV5-4 and TRBJ2-7, with 12 bases matching TRBD2. The junction had 6 bases not matched to a gene; V was cut back by 6 bases and J by 2 bases. This CDR3 is built from 15 residues. Per the germline V gene, CDR1 is SGHNT and CDR2 is YYREEE (reference sequence). CDR3 region: CASNPGLAGTYEQYF. The CDR3 nucleotides read TGTGCCAGCAACCCGGGACTAGCGGGTACCTACGAGCAGTACTTC.

The CDR3 DNA sequence: TGTGCTAGTGGCACCTACGCAACCGGGGAGCTGTTTTTT. The encoded protein is CASGTYATGELFF. The chain combines TRBV12-5 with TRBJ2-2; D call uncertain. CDR1 and CDR2 from the germline V gene are LGHNT and FRNRAP. V dropped 6 bases and J dropped 5 bases, with 10 bases sitting between them. CDR3 length: 13 amino acids.

The rearrangement joins TRBV6-5 to TRBJ2-4, with 7 positions matching TRBD2. V shed 4 bases and J 10 bases; nucleotides not matched to a gene: 7. This CDR3 has 13 amino acids. Looked up from germline, CDR1 is MNHEY and CDR2 is SVGAGI. CDR3 region: CASSWGREGIQYF. The CDR3 region has the DNA TGTGCCAGCAGTTGGGGCAGGGAGGGGATTCAGTACTTC.

This chain links TRBV13 with TRBJ2-2; 9 positions match TRBD2. V shed 6 bases and J 7 bases; nucleotides not matched to a gene: 12. The CDR3 runs to 16 residues. Germline V gives CDR1 PRHDT, CDR2 FYEKMQ (reference sequence). CDR3 loop: CASRPGLAGPYGELFF. The CDR3 DNA is TGTGCCAGCAGGCCAGGGCTAGCGGGACCCTACGGGGAGCTGTTTTTT.

The chain recombines TRBV5-1 with TRBJ2-7; 9 bases are a match to TRBD2. Germline values: CDR1 SGHRS, CDR2 YFSETQ. CDR3 length: 14 residues. V lost 0 bases, J lost 7 bases, and 5 bases stayed unmatched. The CDR3 region has the DNA TGCGCCAGCAGCTTGGGCGGGAGGGCCAGGGAGCAGTACTTC. Encoded protein: CASSLGGRAREQYF.

J is TRBJ2-1 and V is TRBV5-8; D is possibly TRBD2 (6 bases). This CDR3 region has 15 residues. Germline lookup yields CDR1 SGHTS and CDR2 YDEGEE. Deletions cut 0 bases from V and 7 bases from J, with 14 bases between. In nucleotides, the CDR3 is TGTGCCAGCAGCTTGGCGGGAGTGGTAGGAAATGAGCAGTTCTTC. Protein sequence: CASSLAGVVGNEQFF.

The J gene is TRBJ1-1, the V gene TRBV7-2; D is possibly TRBD1 (5 bases). The V gene lost 8 bases and the J gene lost 1 base, with 14 bases spanning the gap. The CDR3 is 14 amino acids. Germline values: CDR1 SGHTA, CDR2 FQGNSA. The CDR3 sequence is CASSRDRGNTEAFF. In DNA form, the CDR3 reads TGTGCCAGCTCCAGGGATAGGGGGAACACTGAAGCTTTCTTT.

The CDR3 DNA reads as TGTGCCTGGAGTGGGGGCCCCCCTGGATACACCTTC. This gives the protein CAWSGGPPGYTF. The V and J genes are TRBV30 and TRBJ1-2; D possibly corresponds to TRBD1 (5 bases). The V end was cut by 1 base, the J end by 11 bases, with 14 bases between. The germline CDR1 and CDR2 sequences are GTSNPN and SVGIG (reference sequence). The CDR3 length is 12 residues. The whole variable domain, remainder taken from reference TRBV30 and TRBJ1-2, is SQTIHQWPATLVQPVGSPLSLECTVEGTSNPNLYWYRQAAGRGLQLLFYSVGIGQISSEVPQNLSASRPQDRQFILSSKKLLLSDSGFYLCAWSGGPPGYTFGSGTRLTVV.

V gene TRBV6-4 combines with J gene TRBJ1-5, with a weak D call TRBD1 (6 bases). The V end lost 5 bases, the J end lost 4 bases, and 9 bases lay between the germline ends. Germline V gene lookup returns CDR1 MRHNA and CDR2 SNTAGT. The CDR3 covers 13 residues. The CDR3 bases are TGTGCCAGCAGTAGGACAGCGAATCAGCCCCAGCATTTT. Its protein is CASSRTANQPQHF.

The rearrangement links TRBV6-6 to TRBJ2-5; 8 positions match TRBD2. Germline CDR1 MNHNY, CDR2 SVGAGI (reference sequence). CDR3 length equals 13 residues. J was trimmed by 3 bases and V by 6 bases; bases with no gene match: 3. For the CDR3, the DNA is TGTGCCAGCAGGGAACTAGCGGAAGAGACCCAGTACTTC. This codes for CASRELAEETQYF.

This clone occurred many times. The V call is TRBV4-1, the J call TRBJ1-3; 9 nucleotides align to TRBD1. Germline lookup yields CDR1 MGHRA and CDR2 YSYEKL. This CDR3 contains 17 residues. The junction had 7 bases not matched to a gene; V was cut back by 4 bases and J by 0 bases. CDR3 sequence reads: CASSLNPTGGSGNTIYF. In nucleotides, the CDR3 is TGCGCCAGCAGCCTCAACCCGACAGGGGGCTCTGGAAACACCATATATTTT.

The chain carries TRBV15 and TRBJ2-5; D uncertain. Germline CDR1 LNHNV, CDR2 YYDKDF (reference sequence). The CDR3 length is 15 residues. The V end was cut by 1 base, the J end by 5 bases, with 14 bases between. CDR3 residues: CATSRGGVAHETQYF. The CDR3 nucleotides are TGTGCCACCAGCAGAGGTGGAGTAGCTCACGAGACCCAGTACTTC.

The chain has TRBV4-1 and TRBJ1-5; 7 bases line up with TRBD1. V shed 6 bases and J 1 base; nucleotides not matched to a gene: 6. The CDR3 spans 15 residues. Germline CDR1 is MGHRA and CDR2 is YSYEKL. The DNA of the CDR3 is TGCGCCAGCAGGACAGGGCCGGGCAGCAATCAGCCCCAGCATTTT. This encodes CASRTGPGSNQPQHF.

With respect to this clone: At one of its ends the junction is not consistent with the germline gene, which may arise from a read error. The chain recombines TRBV2 with TRBJ1-5; a possible D gene is TRBD1 (6 bases). The germline V gene has CDR1 SNHLY and CDR2 FYNNEI. The CDR3 is made up of 16 amino acids. The CDR3: CASREGQYSSNQPQHF. CDR3 nucleotide sequence: TGTGCCAGCAGGGAAGGACAGTACTCTAGCAATCAGCCCCAGCATTTT.

The gene calls are TRBV4-2 and TRBJ1-2; D remains ambiguous. Trimming pared 4 bases from V and 4 bases from J, leaving 19 bases between. From germline, CDR1 is LGHNA and CDR2 YNFKEQ. The CDR3 loop spans 16 amino acids. CDR3: CASSPTVGSVGYGYTF. CDR3 DNA: TGTGCCAGCAGCCCTACTGTCGGGTCGGTAGGCTATGGCTACACCTTC.